This T cell receptor beta chain was sequenced for a study of shared clonotypes between healthy human individuals. General observations from the study: A handful of donors shared around 5.2% of their naive CD4 clonotypes.

This CDR3 spans 13 amino acids. The germline CDR1 and CDR2 sequences are SQVTM and ANQGSEA. Trimming at V came to 4 bases and at J to 4 bases, leaving 5 bases not matched to a gene. Libraries were prepared by immunoSEQ multiplex PCR; TCRdb keeps only in-frame clonotypes and omits some of them. This repertoire shows approximately 2,300,000 clones, around 93% found once; its top ten account for 0.37%. On this clone itself: Its antigen remains unknown.

The chain links TRBV29-1 to TRBJ2-3, with 7 nucleotides matching TRBD2. The clonotype comes from a man between 18 and 35 years old in good health. Some clones in this sample may be carry-over from other donors' samples. Sequenced: naive CD4+ T cells from PBMCs. Documented subset: CD45RA+ positively selected. CDR3 in DNA: TGCAGCGTTGCCGGGACTAACGCAGATACGCAGTATTTT. Encoded protein: CSVAGTNADTQYF.